The 14 T cell receptor beta chains below were found in one sample sequenced in a study of blood T cell repertoires in COVID-19. Only in-frame clones appear in the TCRdb table, and some are missing; sequencing was by immunoSEQ multiplex PCR. The sample carries about 120,000 clones, about 80% recorded once. The specimen was peripheral blood. These receptors all stem from a man between 40 and 49 years old with active or convalescent COVID-19.

The chain joins TRBV6-5 to TRBJ2-7; 8 bases match TRBD2. The V and J ends lost 5 bases and 5 bases, in that order; junction bases with no gene match: 8. CDR3 length equals 14 residues. Germline V gene sequence: CDR1 MNHEY, CDR2 SVGAGI. The CDR3 DNA reads TGTGCCAGCAGTCTTAGCGGGGCCCCCCACGAGCAGTACTTC. This encodes CASSLSGAPHEQYF.

Only a few counts were recorded for this clone. The rearrangement joins TRBV6-1 to TRBJ1-5, with D hard to call. This CDR3 has 14 amino acids. CDR1 and CDR2 from the germline V gene are MNHNS and SASEGT. The V end lost 2 bases, the J end lost 7 bases, and 12 bases lay between the germline ends. DNA for the CDR3: TGTGCCAGCAGTGAATTTGGGCCAGGCCAGCCCCAGCATTTT. Translation: CASSEFGPGQPQHF.

The chain links TRBV6-5 to TRBJ1-4, with D perhaps matching TRBD1 (5 bases). The V and J ends lost 7 bases and 5 bases respectively, with 11 bases between them. The CDR3 totals 13 residues. Germline V lookup: CDR1 MNHEY, CDR2 SVGAGI. CDR3 bases: TGTGCCAGCATACGGACAAGGAATGAAAAACTGTTTTTT. This gives the protein CASIRTRNEKLFF.

The chain is built from TRBV19 and TRBJ1-2, with TRBD1 matching 8 bases. J gave up 8 bases and V 4 bases, and 9 bases lay outside the gene matches. CDR1 is LNHDA, CDR2 SQIVND, per germline (reference sequence). This CDR3 region has 14 residues. The CDR3 region has the DNA TGTGCCAGTAGTACCAACGACAGGGGCCGAGGCTACACCTTC. Its translation: CASSTNDRGRGYTF.

Only a few counts were recorded for this clone. V gene TRBV30 combines with J gene TRBJ1-3; D may be TRBD1 (5 bases). The CDR3 sequence is 12 residues long. Germline CDR1 GTSNPN, CDR2 SVGIG (reference sequence). V dropped 8 bases and J dropped 2 bases, with 10 bases sitting between them. The CDR3 sequence is CARGATGNTIYF. CDR3 coding DNA: TGTGCCCGTGGGGCGACTGGAAACACCATATATTTT.

This clone was detected a few times. The V call is TRBV18, the J call TRBJ2-7, with 11 nucleotides matching TRBD2. From germline, CDR1 is KGHSH and CDR2 LQKENI. This CDR3 spans 15 amino acids. J lost 6 bases, V lost 3 bases, and 7 bases had no gene match. The CDR3 coding sequence is TGTGCCAGCTCACCGAAGTCCGGGACTAGCGGCGAGCAGTACTTC. Translated, it gives CASSPKSGTSGEQYF.

J is TRBJ1-1 and V is TRBV5-6, with 8 positions matching TRBD1. CDR3 length: 15 amino acids. J was trimmed by 5 bases and V by 2 bases; bases with no gene match: 8. Germline lookup yields CDR1 SGHDT and CDR2 YYEEEE. The CDR3 region has the DNA TGTGCCAGCAGCTTTAGGACAGGGAAGGGGACTGAAGCTTTCTTT. Translated: CASSFRTGKGTEAFF.

The V call is TRBV7-2, the J call TRBJ2-7; 10 bases line up with TRBD1. Germline CDR1 reads SGHTA; CDR2 reads FQGNSA. CDR3 length: 14 amino acids. V lost 5 bases to trimming and J lost 5 bases; unmatched junction nucleotides: 6. The CDR3 bases are TGTGCCAGCAGCCCGGGACAGGGGACGGACGAGCAGTACTTC. This sequence encodes CASSPGQGTDEQYF.

The genes are TRBV20-1 and TRBJ2-1; a possible D gene is TRBD2 (6 bases). Trimming removed 0 bases from V and 15 bases from J, with 12 bases in between. The CDR3 covers 11 residues. CDR1 DFQATT and CDR2 SNEGSKA come from the germline V gene (reference sequence). The CDR3 is CSARESGLTFF. The CDR3 DNA sequence: TGCAGTGCTAGAGAATCGGGACTCACGTTCTTC.

This clone was observed a handful of times. This chain uses TRBV24-1 with TRBJ1-2; perhaps TRBD1 as D (6 bases). CDR3 length: 18 amino acids. Trimming took 3 bases from V and 6 from J, leaving 25 bases between them. CDR1 and CDR2 from the germline V gene are KGHDR and SFDVKD. The CDR3 DNA is TGTGCCACCAGTGATCCAAGACAGGCCCTGGGCCACCTCCATGGCTACACCTTC. This sequence encodes CATSDPRQALGHLHGYTF.

CDR3 nucleotide sequence: TGTGCCAGCAGCGTAGCCCTAGCGGGGGACAATGAGCAGTTCTTC. Amino acids: CASSVALAGDNEQFF. The chain carries TRBV9 and TRBJ2-1, with 10 bases that match TRBD2. Looked up from germline, CDR1 is SGDLS and CDR2 is YYNGEE. This CDR3 region has 15 residues. The trim removed 0 bases at V and 5 bases at J, leaving 2 bases unmatched. The entire variable domain, with the rest obtained from reference TRBV9 and TRBJ2-1, is as follows: DSGVTQTPKHLITATGQRVTLRCSPRSGDLSVYWYQQSLDQGLQFLIQYYNGEERAKGNILERFSAQQFPDLHSELNLSSLELGDSALYFCASSVALAGDNEQFFGPGTRLTVL.

V is TRBV6-4 and J is TRBJ2-1; D gene uncertain. V lost 5 bases to trimming and J lost 0 bases, with 8 bases between them. Per germline, CDR1 MRHNA and CDR2 SNTAGT. CDR3 size: 14 residues. In nucleotides, the CDR3 is TGTGCCAGCAGTACTCATAGCTCCTACAATGAGCAGTTCTTC. The encoded protein is CASSTHSSYNEQFF.

The chain combines TRBV4-3 with TRBJ2-3, with 10 bases lining up with TRBD1. Germline V gene lookup returns CDR1 LGHNA and CDR2 YSLEER. J was trimmed by 6 bases and V by 1 base; bases with no gene match: 10. CDR3 length: 17 amino acids. The CDR3 is CASSQGGTGVVGDTQYF. CDR3 bases: TGCGCCAGCAGCCAAGGCGGGACAGGGGTTGTAGGGGATACGCAGTATTTT.

The chain joins TRBV12-3 or TRBV12-4 to TRBJ2-5, with D tentatively TRBD1 (6 bases). The CDR3 sequence is 13 residues long. Trimming left V 7 bases short and J 4 bases short, with 13 bases between. DNA for the CDR3: TGTGCCAGCAACCAGGCACAGGGAGAGACCCAGTACTTC. It yields the protein CASNQAQGETQYF.